The source of this T cell receptor beta chain is a study of blood T cells in healthy people across ages. Findings and limits, study-wide: Measured against age, TCR beta diversity per million T cells decreased in a roughly linear manner. Percentage of naive T cells showed a strong correlation with TCR beta diversity.

The CDR3 length is 16 residues. V lost 1 base, J lost 6 bases, and 17 bases lay in between. Germline CDR1 LGHNT, CDR2 FRNRAP. In its sample, this clonotype was seen a few times. Its cognate antigen is unknown. The use of a sample-barcoded 5' primer and a J-beta primer mix characterized a second PCR of about 6 to 11 cycles. All cDNA molecules were each tagged by a template-switch adaptor with 12 random nucleotides. In TCRdb, the 5' RACE reads were re-called with MiXCR into one record per CDR3 protein. The sample yields approximately 800,000 distinct CDR3 sequences, under 40% seen once. Sequenced material: blood. The origin of this receptor is a man aged 18 to 29 in good health. V gene TRBV12-5 combines with J gene TRBJ2-3, with D maybe TRBD1 (5 bases). In DNA, the CDR3 is TGTGCTAGTGGTTTGGATACAGGATACAAGGGGGATACGCAGTATTTT. Its protein is CASGLDTGYKGDTQYF.